This T cell receptor beta chain came from a study of Tregs in tolerant kidney transplant recipients. The study's findings and limits: The small number of patients limits these findings pending further validation. Expanding Tregs on activated donor B cells appeared to best identify donor-specific TCRbeta clones.

About this clone: The antigen is undetermined.

Clones were read by immunoSEQ multiplex PCR, and TCRdb kept only the in-frame ones, dropping some. The sample shows about 50,000 clones, 89% of them seen only once. Mixed chimerism was transient after nonmyeloablative marrow transplants from related graft donors. Unstimulated Tregs (CD4+CD25+CD127-) and CD4+CD25- non-Tregs were sorted from PBMCs. Sequencing was performed on CD8+ T cells from blood (PBMCs), taken 12 months after the transplant. The sequence was collected from a human patient who received a combined kidney and bone marrow transplant. Some T cells may have originated in the graft donor.

The CDR3 sequence: CATRDRGNSPLHF. The CDR3 DNA follows: TGTGCCACCCGGGACAGGGGAAATTCACCCCTCCACTTT. V is TRBV19 and J is TRBJ1-6; 10 nucleotides line up with TRBD1. J was trimmed by 7 bases and V by 10 bases; bases with no gene match: 4. This CDR3 has 13 amino acids. Germline CDR1 reads LNHDA; CDR2 reads SQIVND (reference sequence).